This T cell receptor (beta chain) was profiled in a study of molecular identifiers for immune sequencing clone quantification. V trimming: 1 base; J trimming: 2 bases; junction bases outside the gene matches: 6. Germline V CDR1 and CDR2: SGHDN, FVKESK. The CDR3 length is 16 residues. TCRdb reanalysed the PCR reads using MiXCR and keeps one entry per CDR3 protein. This sample carries about 510,000 distinct CDR3 sequences, about a quarter of them seen once, and the ten largest clones take roughly 0.79%. Ten or more counts support this clonotype. The specimen sequenced was naive CD8+ T cells from blood, with Jurkat cell RNA spiked in. Stated subset: FACS-sorted CD8+CD4-CCR7+CD45RA+ naive T cells. The sequence was obtained from a human donor in good health. Some libraries in this study had Jurkat cell RNA spiked in. The V gene is TRBV14, the J gene TRBJ2-7, with 9 bases fitting TRBD2. CDR3 coding DNA: TGTGCCAGCAGCCAAGTCCCGGCGGGGGGGACCTACGAGCAGTACTTC. Its protein product is CASSQVPAGGTYEQYF.